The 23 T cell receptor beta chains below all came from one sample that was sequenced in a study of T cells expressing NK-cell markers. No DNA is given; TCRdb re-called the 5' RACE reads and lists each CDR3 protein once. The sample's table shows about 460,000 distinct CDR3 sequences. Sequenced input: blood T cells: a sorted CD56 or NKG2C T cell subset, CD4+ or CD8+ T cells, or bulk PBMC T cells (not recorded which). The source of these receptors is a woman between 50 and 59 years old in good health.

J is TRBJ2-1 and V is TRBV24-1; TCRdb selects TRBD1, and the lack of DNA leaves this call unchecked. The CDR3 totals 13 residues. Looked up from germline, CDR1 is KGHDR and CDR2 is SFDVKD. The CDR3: CATLGQGLDEQFF.

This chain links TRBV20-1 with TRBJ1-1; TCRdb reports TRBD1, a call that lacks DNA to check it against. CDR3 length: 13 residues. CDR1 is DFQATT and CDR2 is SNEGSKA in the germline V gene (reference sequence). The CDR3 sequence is CSVLSAGTSEAFF.

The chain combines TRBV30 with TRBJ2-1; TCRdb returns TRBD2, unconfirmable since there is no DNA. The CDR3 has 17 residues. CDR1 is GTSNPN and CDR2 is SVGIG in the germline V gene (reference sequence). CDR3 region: CAWDPPSGIRSYNEQFF.

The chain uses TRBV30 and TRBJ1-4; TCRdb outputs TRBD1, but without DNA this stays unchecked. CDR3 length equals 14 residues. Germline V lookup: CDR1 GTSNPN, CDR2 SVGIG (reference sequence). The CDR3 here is CAWSASGAGEKLFF.

CDR3 region: CASSRLTSGYTDTQYF. The rearrangement joins TRBV14 to TRBJ2-3; the D gene TCRdb calls, TRBD2, cannot be checked with no DNA. This CDR3 region has 16 residues. Germline CDR1 SGHDN, CDR2 FVKESK.

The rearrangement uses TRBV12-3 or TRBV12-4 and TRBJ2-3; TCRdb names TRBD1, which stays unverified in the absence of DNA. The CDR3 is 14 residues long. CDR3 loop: CASSTGRSTDTQYF.

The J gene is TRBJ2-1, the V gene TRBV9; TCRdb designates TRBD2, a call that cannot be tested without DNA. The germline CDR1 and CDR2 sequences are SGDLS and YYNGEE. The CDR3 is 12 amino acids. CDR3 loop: CASSVGAGVKFF.

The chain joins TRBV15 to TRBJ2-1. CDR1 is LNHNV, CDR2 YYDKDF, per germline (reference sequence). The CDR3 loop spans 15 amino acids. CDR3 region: CATSRELNSYNEQFF.

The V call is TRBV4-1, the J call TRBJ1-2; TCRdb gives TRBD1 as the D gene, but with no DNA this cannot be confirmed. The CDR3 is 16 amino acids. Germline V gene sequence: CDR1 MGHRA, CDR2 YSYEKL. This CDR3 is CASSQPRQAGTYGYTF.

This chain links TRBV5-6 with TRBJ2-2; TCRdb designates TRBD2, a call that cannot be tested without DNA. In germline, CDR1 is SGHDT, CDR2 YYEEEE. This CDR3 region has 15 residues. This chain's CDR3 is CASSLYRREAGELFF.

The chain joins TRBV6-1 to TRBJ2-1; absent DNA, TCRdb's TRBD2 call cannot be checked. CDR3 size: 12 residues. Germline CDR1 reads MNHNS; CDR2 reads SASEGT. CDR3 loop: CASLAGVNEQFF.

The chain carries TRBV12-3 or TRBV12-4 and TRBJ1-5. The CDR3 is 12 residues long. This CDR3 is CASSLAGWPQHF.

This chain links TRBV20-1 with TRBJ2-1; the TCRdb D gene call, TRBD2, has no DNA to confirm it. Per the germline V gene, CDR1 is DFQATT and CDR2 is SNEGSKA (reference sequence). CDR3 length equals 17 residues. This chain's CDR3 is CSAEGGSSHHTYNEQFF.

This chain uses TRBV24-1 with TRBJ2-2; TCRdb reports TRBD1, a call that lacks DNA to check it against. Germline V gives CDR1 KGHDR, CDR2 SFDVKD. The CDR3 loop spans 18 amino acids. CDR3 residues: CATSDPGHSTGGTGELFF.

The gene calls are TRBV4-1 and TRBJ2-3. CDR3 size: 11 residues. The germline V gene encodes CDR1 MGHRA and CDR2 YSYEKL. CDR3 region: CASSQAYTQYF.

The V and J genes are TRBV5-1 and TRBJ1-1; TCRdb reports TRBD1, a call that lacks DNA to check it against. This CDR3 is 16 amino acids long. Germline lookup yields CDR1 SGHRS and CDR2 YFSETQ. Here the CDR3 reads CASSLSGRRVKTEAFF.

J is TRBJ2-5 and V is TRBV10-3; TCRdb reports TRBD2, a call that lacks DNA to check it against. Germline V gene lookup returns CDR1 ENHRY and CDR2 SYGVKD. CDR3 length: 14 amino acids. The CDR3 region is CAISDAGGQETQYF.

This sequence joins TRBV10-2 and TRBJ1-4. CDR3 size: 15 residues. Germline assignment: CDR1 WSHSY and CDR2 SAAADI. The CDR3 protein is CASRDPWETNEKLFF.

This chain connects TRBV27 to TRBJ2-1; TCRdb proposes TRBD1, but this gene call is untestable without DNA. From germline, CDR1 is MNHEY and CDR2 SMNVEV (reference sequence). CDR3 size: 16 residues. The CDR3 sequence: CASSLIGIAGQDEQFF.

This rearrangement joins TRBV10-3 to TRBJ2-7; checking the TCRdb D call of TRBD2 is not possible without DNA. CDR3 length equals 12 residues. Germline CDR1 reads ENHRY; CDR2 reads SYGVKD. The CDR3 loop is CAISGLVGEQYF.

The CDR3: CASSRDYPLPEQFF. The chain combines TRBV6-6 with TRBJ2-1; checking the TCRdb D call of TRBD2 is not possible without DNA. CDR1 is MNHNY and CDR2 is SVGAGI in the germline V gene (reference sequence). This CDR3 comprises 14 residues.

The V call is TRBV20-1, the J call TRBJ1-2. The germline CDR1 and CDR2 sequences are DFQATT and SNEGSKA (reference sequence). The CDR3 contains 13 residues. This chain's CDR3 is CSARGRQYYGYTF.

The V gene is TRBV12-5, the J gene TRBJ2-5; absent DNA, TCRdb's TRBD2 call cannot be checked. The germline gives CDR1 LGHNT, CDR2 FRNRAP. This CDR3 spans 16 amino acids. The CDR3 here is CASGLVIRAGIETQYF.